The rows below give T cell receptor beta chains drawn from one sample of a study of breast tumors, draining lymph nodes, adjacent tissues. MiXCR was run by TCRdb on the multiplex PCR reads, yielding one entry per CDR3 protein. Of approximately 7,100 distinct CDR3 sequences in the sample, around three quarters are singletons; the top ten hold 35% to 50%. The sample taken for sequencing was tumor-adjacent breast tissue. The receptors shown here come from a female donor with breast cancer. Some clones in this sample may be carry-over from other donors' samples. CDR3s include the opening cysteine and the closing phenylalanine or tryptophan. The D gene is left open where the match is weak. Not every row has a clone size; where given, it reads once, few, many or a size class.

d_call: TRBD1
v_call: TRBV6-2/TRBV6-3
clone_size: once
j_call: TRBJ2-7
cdr3_aa: CASSPHGTGLYEQYF
cdr3_nt: TGTGCCAGCAGTCCCCATGGGACAGGACTCTACGAGCAGTACTTC

d_call: TRBD2
v_call: TRBV5-8
clone_size: .
j_call: TRBJ2-3
cdr3_aa: CASSLGTSGFTDTQYF
cdr3_nt: TGTGCCAGCAGCCTCGGGACTAGCGGATTCACAGATACGCAGTATTTT

d_call: TRBD2
v_call: TRBV24-1
clone_size: .
j_call: TRBJ2-3
cdr3_aa: CATSDSGWGGERDTQYF
cdr3_nt: TGTGCCACCAGTGATTCGGGCTGGGGGGGAGAGAGAGATACGCAGTATTTT

d_call: TRBD2
v_call: TRBV2
clone_size: .
j_call: TRBJ2-1
cdr3_aa: CASSDMGAGEQFF
cdr3_nt: TGTGCCAGCAGTGATATGGGAGCGGGGGAGCAGTTCTTC

d_call: TRBD1
v_call: TRBV6-1
clone_size: .
j_call: TRBJ2-7
cdr3_aa: CASSPGQRNEQYF
cdr3_nt: TGTGCCAGCAGTCCGGGACAGAGAAACGAGCAGTACTTC

d_call: .
v_call: TRBV5-1
clone_size: medium-sized
j_call: TRBJ1-1
cdr3_aa: CASSFRGNTEAFF
cdr3_nt: TGCGCCAGCAGCTTTCGGGGGAACACTGAAGCTTTCTTT

d_call: TRBD2
v_call: TRBV19
clone_size: .
j_call: TRBJ2-5
cdr3_aa: CASSRSSGVQETQYF
cdr3_nt: TGTGCCAGTAGTCGGTCTAGCGGGGTACAAGAGACCCAGTACTTC

d_call: .
v_call: TRBV4-1
clone_size: many
j_call: TRBJ2-4
cdr3_aa: CASSQKVLENIQYF
cdr3_nt: TGCGCCAGCAGCCAAAAGGTCCTGGAAAACATTCAGTACTTC

d_call: TRBD1
v_call: TRBV6-1
clone_size: .
j_call: TRBJ1-2
cdr3_aa: CASSEAPDRGLGYGYTF
cdr3_nt: TGTGCCAGCAGTGAAGCGCCGGATAGGGGGCTCGGGTATGGCTACACCTTC

d_call: .
v_call: TRBV5-1
clone_size: few
j_call: TRBJ1-1
cdr3_aa: CASSLGGGYTEAFF
cdr3_nt: TGCGCCAGCAGCTTGGGTGGGGGCTACACTGAAGCTTTCTTT

d_call: TRBD2
v_call: TRBV20-1
clone_size: .
j_call: TRBJ2-3
cdr3_aa: CSAVGTSGRGADTQYF
cdr3_nt: TGCAGTGCCGTCGGGACTAGCGGGAGGGGGGCAGATACGCAGTATTTT

d_call: TRBD2
v_call: TRBV20-1
clone_size: .
j_call: TRBJ2-7
cdr3_aa: CSASSGRFYEQYF
cdr3_nt: TGCAGTGCCTCAAGCGGGAGGTTCTACGAGCAGTACTTC

d_call: TRBD2
v_call: TRBV5-5
clone_size: .
j_call: TRBJ2-7
cdr3_aa: CASSPGLAGALEQYF
cdr3_nt: TGTGCCAGCAGCCCGGGACTAGCGGGAGCTCTTGAGCAGTACTTC

d_call: TRBD1
v_call: TRBV5-6
clone_size: .
j_call: TRBJ2-5
cdr3_aa: CASSLTWGTGGRETQYF
cdr3_nt: TGTGCCAGCAGCTTGACCTGGGGGACAGGGGGAAGGGAGACCCAGTACTTC

d_call: .
v_call: TRBV6-4
clone_size: many
j_call: TRBJ2-1
cdr3_aa: CTSSVNMGLGDNEQFF
cdr3_nt: TGTACCAGCAGTGTAAACATGGGACTCGGAGACAATGAGCAGTTCTTC

d_call: TRBD2
v_call: TRBV5-1
clone_size: .
j_call: TRBJ2-7
cdr3_aa: CASSGTGLALYEQYF
cdr3_nt: TGCGCCAGCAGCGGAACGGGACTAGCGTTGTACGAGCAGTACTTC

d_call: .
v_call: TRBV5-6
clone_size: .
j_call: TRBJ1-4
cdr3_aa: CASSLLQGNEKLFF
cdr3_nt: TGTGCCAGCAGCTTACTACAGGGCAACGAAAAACTGTTTTTT

d_call: .
v_call: TRBV7-6
clone_size: .
j_call: TRBJ2-1
cdr3_aa: CASSPVSSVAHNEQFF
cdr3_nt: TGTGCCAGCAGCCCAGTCTCCTCCGTGGCACACAATGAGCAGTTCTTC

d_call: TRBD2
v_call: TRBV25-1
clone_size: .
j_call: TRBJ2-7
cdr3_aa: CASSPRRASGSPYEQYF
cdr3_nt: TGTGCCAGCAGTCCCCGCAGGGCTAGCGGGAGTCCGTACGAGCAGTACTTC

d_call: TRBD2
v_call: TRBV27
clone_size: .
j_call: TRBJ2-7
cdr3_aa: CASSLSGLAGEVGRSYEQYF
cdr3_nt: TGTGCCAGCAGTTTATCCGGACTAGCGGGAGAAGTAGGTAGGTCCTACGAGCAGTACTTC

d_call: .
v_call: TRBV11-2
clone_size: .
j_call: TRBJ2-7
cdr3_aa: CASRGGGPSYEQYF
cdr3_nt: TGTGCCAGCAGAGGGGGGGGGCCGTCCTACGAGCAGTACTTC

d_call: TRBD2
v_call: TRBV4-1
clone_size: once
j_call: TRBJ2-1
cdr3_aa: CASSGTSGYEQFF
cdr3_nt: TGCGCCAGCTCGGGGACTAGCGGGTATGAGCAGTTCTTC

d_call: .
v_call: TRBV19
clone_size: .
j_call: TRBJ2-1
cdr3_aa: CASRRTSSYNEQFF
cdr3_nt: TGTGCCAGTAGAAGGACATCCTCCTACAATGAGCAGTTCTTC

d_call: TRBD2
v_call: TRBV20-1
clone_size: .
j_call: TRBJ2-1
cdr3_aa: CSARVLAGGTFSYNEQFF
cdr3_nt: TGCAGTGCTAGAGTACTAGCGGGGGGCACCTTCTCCTACAATGAGCAGTTCTTC

d_call: .
v_call: TRBV7-6
clone_size: .
j_call: TRBJ2-5
cdr3_aa: CASSLMTGVETQYF
cdr3_nt: TGTGCCAGCAGCTTAATGACCGGGGTGGAGACCCAGTACTTC

d_call: .
v_call: TRBV11-2
clone_size: .
j_call: TRBJ2-7
cdr3_aa: CASSFYICSARKSDSYEQYF
cdr3_nt: .

d_call: TRBD1
v_call: TRBV10-3
clone_size: once
j_call: TRBJ2-7
cdr3_aa: CAIKGQGDGEQYF
cdr3_nt: TGTGCCATCAAGGGACAGGGGGACGGCGAGCAGTACTTC

d_call: .
v_call: TRBV19
clone_size: .
j_call: TRBJ2-3
cdr3_aa: CASSISPLTDTQYF
cdr3_nt: TGTGCCAGTAGTATTAGTCCCCTCACAGATACGCAGTATTTT